This T cell receptor (beta chain) was retrieved from a study of blood T cell repertoires in COVID-19. Study overall: The study drew acute and convalescent COVID-19 samples from the United States, Italy and Spain. Nucleic acid was either cDNA or gDNA, and it came from T cells, B-cell-depleted T cells, or PBMCs.

CDR1 is SGHNT and CDR2 is YYREEE in the germline V gene (reference sequence). The CDR3 has 17 amino acids. With V trimmed by 3 bases and J by 7 bases, 16 bases remained unmatched. Source study methods: Using reference gene primer amplification, nucleated cell counts were estimated. The repertoire was sequenced with immunoSEQ multiplex PCR; TCRdb's copy has only in-frame clones and lacks some. V, J and clone size are taken as reported in that table, and D and trimming were inferred from the DNA itself. The sample includes roughly 200,000 clones, about 88% of them seen just once. The chain uses TRBV5-4 and TRBJ2-1; 7 bases align to TRBD2. This sequence originates from a middle-aged man with active or convalescent COVID-19. Material: peripheral blood. CDR3 bases: TGTGCCAGCAGCTCCCAGAGAGGAGAGCGGGGTAGTAATGAGCAGTTCTTC. Its translation: CASSSQRGERGSNEQFF.